This T cell receptor (beta chain) came from a study of blood T cells in healthy people across ages. Across the study: Template switching captured about one barcoded beta molecule per two T cells.

Germline trimming cut 0 bases from V and 6 bases from J; bases unmatched to any gene: 9. There are 17 residues in the CDR3. Germline CDR1 SGHRS, CDR2 YFSETQ. Through a sample-barcoded 5' primer and a J-beta primer mix, a second PCR was run for roughly 7 to 12 cycles. Individual samples furnished no less than 3 million CDR3-containing paired-end reads apiece. TCRdb independently ran MiXCR on the 5' RACE reads; one entry per CDR3 protein. The data contain about 640,000 distinct CDR3 sequences, around three fifths of them singletons. Russia was home to the donors, healthy Caucasian individuals aged about 6 to 90. In each sample, at least 7 million PBMCs were isolated.

The sequencing sample was made of blood. The sequence came from a man in his 60s in good health. The V and J genes are TRBV5-1 and TRBJ2-1; 10 bases match TRBD2. DNA of the CDR3: TGCGCCAGCAGCTTGGGCCCTAGCGGGGGTTTCCCCAATGAGCAGTTCTTC. Translating it yields CASSLGPSGGFPNEQFF. The complete variable domain, with remaining parts taken from reference TRBV5-1 and TRBJ2-1, reads KAGVTQTPRYLIKTRGQQVTLSCSPISGHRSVSWYQQTPGQGLQFLFEYFSETQRNKGNFPGRFSGRQFSNSRSEMNVSTLELGDSALYLCASSLGPSGGFPNEQFFGPGTRLTVL.